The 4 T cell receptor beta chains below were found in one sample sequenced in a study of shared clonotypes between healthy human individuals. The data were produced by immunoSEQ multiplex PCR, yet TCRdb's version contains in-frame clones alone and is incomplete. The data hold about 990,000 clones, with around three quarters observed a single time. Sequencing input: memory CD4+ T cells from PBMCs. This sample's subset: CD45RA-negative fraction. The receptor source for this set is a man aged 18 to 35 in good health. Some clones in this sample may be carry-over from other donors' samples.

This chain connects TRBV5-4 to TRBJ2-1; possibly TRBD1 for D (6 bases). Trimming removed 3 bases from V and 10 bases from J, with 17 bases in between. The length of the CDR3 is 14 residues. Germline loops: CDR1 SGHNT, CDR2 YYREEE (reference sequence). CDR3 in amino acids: CASSYGTTALEQFF. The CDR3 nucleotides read TGTGCCAGCAGCTATGGGACAACCGCTTTGGAGCAGTTCTTC.

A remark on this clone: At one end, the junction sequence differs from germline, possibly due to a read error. The CDR3 nucleotides are TGTGCCAGCAGTGGCCGGGGGACTAGTTGGGTTCTCTTC. Its translation: CASSGRGTSWVLF. The J gene is TRBJ2-1, the V gene TRBV2; 8 bases agree with TRBD2. Germline V gene data show CDR1 as SNHLY and CDR2 as FYNNEI. The CDR3 runs to 13 residues. Full variable domain (remainder filled in from reference TRBV2 and TRBJ2-1): EPEVTQTPSHQVTQMGQEVILRCVPISNHLYFYWYRQILGQKVEFLVSFYNNEISEKSEIFDDQFSVERPDGSNFTLKIRSTKLEDSAMYFCASSGRGTSWVLFGPGTRLTVL.

Here the CDR3 reads CASRAGTGLREQYF. The CDR3 region has the DNA TGTGCCAGCAGGGCAGGGACAGGGCTTCGTGAGCAGTACTTC. J is TRBJ2-7 and V is TRBV6-1; 9 nucleotides agree with TRBD1. Trimming at V came to 6 bases and at J to 7 bases, leaving 10 bases not matched to a gene. The CDR3 has 14 amino acids. Germline values: CDR1 MNHNS, CDR2 SASEGT.

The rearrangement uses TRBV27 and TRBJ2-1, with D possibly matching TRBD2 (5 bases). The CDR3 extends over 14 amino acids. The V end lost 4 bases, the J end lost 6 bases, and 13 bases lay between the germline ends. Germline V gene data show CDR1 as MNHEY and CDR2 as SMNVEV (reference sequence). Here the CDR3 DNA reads TGTGCCAGCAGTTACGACTATACCGCCAATGAGCAGTTCTTC. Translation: CASSYDYTANEQFF.